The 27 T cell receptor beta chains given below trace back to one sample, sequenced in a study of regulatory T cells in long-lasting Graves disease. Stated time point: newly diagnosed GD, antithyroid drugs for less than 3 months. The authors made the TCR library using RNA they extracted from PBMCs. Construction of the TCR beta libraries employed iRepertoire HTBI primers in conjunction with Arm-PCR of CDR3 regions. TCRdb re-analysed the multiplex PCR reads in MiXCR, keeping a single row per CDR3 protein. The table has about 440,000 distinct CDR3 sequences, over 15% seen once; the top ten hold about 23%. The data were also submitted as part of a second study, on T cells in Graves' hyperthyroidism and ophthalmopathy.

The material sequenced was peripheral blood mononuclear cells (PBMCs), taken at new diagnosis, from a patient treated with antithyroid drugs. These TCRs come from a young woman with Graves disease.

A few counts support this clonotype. In DNA form, the CDR3 reads TGTGCCATCCAAATTGGGGGCCCCAATCAGCCCCAGCATTTT. Amino acid sequence: CAIQIGGPNQPQHF. This chain joins TRBV2 and TRBJ1-5; D may be TRBD1 (6 bases). The V gene lost 10 bases and the J gene lost 3 bases, with 16 bases spanning the gap. CDR3 length: 14 residues. The germline V gene encodes CDR1 SNHLY and CDR2 FYNNEI.

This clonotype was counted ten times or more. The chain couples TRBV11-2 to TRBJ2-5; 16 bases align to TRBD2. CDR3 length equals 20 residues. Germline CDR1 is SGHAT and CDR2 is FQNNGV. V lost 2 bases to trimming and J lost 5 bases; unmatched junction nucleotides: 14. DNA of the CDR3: TGTGCCAGCAGCTTAAGATTGACCGGGACTAGCGGGAGGGCCTCGGAGACCCAGTACTTC. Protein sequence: CASSLRLTGTSGRASETQYF.

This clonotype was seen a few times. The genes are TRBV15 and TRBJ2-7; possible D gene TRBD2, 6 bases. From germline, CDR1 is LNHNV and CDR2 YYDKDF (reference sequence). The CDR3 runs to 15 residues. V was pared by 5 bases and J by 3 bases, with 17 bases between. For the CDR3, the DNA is TGTGCCACCAGCGCTGTCCAACGGCGGGGCTACGAGCAGTACTTC. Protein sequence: CATSAVQRRGYEQYF.

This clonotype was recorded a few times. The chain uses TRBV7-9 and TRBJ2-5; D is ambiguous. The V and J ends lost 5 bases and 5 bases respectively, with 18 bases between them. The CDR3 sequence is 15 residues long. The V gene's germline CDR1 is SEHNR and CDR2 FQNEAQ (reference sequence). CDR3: CASSPTGGVGETQYF. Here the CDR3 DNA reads TGTGCCAGCAGCCCCACCGGCGGAGTTGGGGAGACCCAGTACTTC.

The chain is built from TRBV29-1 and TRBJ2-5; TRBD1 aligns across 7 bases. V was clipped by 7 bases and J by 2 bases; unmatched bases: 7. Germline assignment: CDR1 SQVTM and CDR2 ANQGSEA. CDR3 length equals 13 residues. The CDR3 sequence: CSDRRQGQETQYF. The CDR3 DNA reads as TGCAGCGACAGACGACAGGGTCAAGAGACCCAGTACTTC.

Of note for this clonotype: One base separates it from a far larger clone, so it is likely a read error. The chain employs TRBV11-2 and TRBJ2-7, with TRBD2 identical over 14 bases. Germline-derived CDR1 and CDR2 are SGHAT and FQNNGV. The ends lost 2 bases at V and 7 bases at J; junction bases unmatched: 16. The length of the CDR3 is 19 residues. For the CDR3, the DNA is TGTGCCAGCAGCTTATTGTGGGGGGGACTAGCGGGAGAGGGGAATGAGCAGTACTTC. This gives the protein CASSLLWGGLAGEGNEQYF.

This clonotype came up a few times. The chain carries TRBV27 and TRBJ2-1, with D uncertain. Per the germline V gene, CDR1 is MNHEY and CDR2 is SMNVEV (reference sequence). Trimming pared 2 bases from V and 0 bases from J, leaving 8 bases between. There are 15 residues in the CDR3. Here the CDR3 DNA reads TGTGCCAGCAGTTTAAAGGTCGACTCCTACAATGAGCAGTTCTTC. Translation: CASSLKVDSYNEQFF.

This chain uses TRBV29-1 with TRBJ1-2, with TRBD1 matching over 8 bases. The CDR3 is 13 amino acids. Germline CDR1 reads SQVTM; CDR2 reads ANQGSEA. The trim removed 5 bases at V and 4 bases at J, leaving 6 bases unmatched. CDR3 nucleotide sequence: TGCAGCGTTCCCGGGACAGGAGGCTATGGCTACACCTTC. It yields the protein CSVPGTGGYGYTF.

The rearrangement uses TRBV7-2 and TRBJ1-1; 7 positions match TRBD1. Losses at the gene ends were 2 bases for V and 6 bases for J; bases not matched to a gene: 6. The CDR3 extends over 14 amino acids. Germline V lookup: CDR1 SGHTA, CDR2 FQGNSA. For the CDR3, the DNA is TGTGCCAGCAGCTTACAGGGGGTCGTCGCTGAAGCTTTCTTT. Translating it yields CASSLQGVVAEAFF. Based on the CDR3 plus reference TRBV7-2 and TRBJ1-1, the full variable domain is GAGVSQSPSNKVTEKGKDVELRCDPISGHTALYWYRQSLGQGLEFLIYFQGNSAPDKSGLPSDRFSAERTGGSVSTLTIQRTQQEDSAVYLCASSLQGVVAEAFFGQGTRLTVV.

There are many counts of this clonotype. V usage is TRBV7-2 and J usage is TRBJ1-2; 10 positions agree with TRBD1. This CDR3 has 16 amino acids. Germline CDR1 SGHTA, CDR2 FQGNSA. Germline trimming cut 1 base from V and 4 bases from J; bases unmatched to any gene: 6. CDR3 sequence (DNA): TGTGCCAGCAGCTTAGTGGGGACAGGGGTGACCTATGGCTACACCTTC. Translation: CASSLVGTGVTYGYTF.

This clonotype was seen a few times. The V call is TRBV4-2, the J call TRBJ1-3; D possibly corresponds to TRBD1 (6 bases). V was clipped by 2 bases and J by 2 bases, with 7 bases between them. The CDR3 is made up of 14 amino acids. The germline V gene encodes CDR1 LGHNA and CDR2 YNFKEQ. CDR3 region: CASSQRGAGNTIYF. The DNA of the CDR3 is TGTGCCAGCAGCCAAAGGGGGGCTGGAAACACCATATATTTT.

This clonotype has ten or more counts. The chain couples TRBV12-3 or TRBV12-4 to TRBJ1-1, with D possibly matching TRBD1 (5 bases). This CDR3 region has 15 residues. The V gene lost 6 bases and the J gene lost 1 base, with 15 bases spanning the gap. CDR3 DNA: TGTGCCAGCAGACCAATGGGGCAGGGGAACACTGAAGCTTTCTTT. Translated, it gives CASRPMGQGNTEAFF.

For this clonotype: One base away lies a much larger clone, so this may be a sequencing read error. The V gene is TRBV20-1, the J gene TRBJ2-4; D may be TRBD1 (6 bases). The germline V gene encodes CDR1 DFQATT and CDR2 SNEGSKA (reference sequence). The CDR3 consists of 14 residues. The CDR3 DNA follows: TGCAGTGCGCATACCACAGGGTCCAAAATCATTCAGTACTTC. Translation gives CSAHTTGSKIIQYF.

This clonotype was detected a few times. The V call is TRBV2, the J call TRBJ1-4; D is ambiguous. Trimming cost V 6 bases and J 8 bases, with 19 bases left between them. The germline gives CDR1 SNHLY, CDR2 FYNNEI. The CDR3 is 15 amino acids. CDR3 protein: CASRQSGLLREKLFF. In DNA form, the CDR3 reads TGTGCCAGCAGGCAGTCCGGACTGCTGAGGGAAAAACTGTTTTTT.

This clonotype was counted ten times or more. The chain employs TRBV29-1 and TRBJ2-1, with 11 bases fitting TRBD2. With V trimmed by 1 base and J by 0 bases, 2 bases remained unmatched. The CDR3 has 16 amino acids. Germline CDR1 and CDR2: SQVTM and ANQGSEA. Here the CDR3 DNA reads TGCAGCGTTGAAGGACTAGCGGGGAGCTCCTACAATGAGCAGTTCTTC. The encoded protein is CSVEGLAGSSYNEQFF.

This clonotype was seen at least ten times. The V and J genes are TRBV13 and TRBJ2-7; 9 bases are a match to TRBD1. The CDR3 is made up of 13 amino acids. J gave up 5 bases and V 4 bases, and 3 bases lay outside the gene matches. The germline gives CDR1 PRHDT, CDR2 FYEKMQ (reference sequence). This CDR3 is CASSYRGLNEQYF. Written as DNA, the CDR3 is TGTGCCAGCAGCTACAGGGGGCTAAACGAGCAGTACTTC.

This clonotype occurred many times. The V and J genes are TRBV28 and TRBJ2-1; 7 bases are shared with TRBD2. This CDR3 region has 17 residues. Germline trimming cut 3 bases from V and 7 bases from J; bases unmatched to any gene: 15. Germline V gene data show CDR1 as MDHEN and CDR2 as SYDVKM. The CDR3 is CASSFLGNGRSLNEQFF. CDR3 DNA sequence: TGTGCCAGCAGTTTCTTAGGCAACGGGAGGTCACTAAATGAGCAGTTCTTC. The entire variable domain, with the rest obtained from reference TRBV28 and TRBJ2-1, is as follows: DVKVTQSSRYLVKRTGEKVFLECVQDMDHENMFWYRQDPGLGLRLIYFSYDVKMKEKGDIPEGYSVSREKKERFSLILESASTNQTSMYLCASSFLGNGRSLNEQFFGPGTRLTVL.

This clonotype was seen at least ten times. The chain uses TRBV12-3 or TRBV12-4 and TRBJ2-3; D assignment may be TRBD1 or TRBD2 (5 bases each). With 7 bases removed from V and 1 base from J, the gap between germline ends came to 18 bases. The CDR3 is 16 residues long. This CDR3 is CASIKGRGTRTDTQYF. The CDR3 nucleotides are TGTGCCAGCATTAAAGGTCGGGGCACCCGCACAGATACGCAGTATTTT.

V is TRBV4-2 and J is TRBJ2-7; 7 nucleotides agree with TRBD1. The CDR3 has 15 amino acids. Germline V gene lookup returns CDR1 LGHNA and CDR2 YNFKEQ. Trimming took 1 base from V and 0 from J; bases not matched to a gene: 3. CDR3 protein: CASSQVQGTSYEQYF. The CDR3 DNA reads TGTGCCAGCAGCCAAGTACAGGGGACCTCCTACGAGCAGTACTTC.

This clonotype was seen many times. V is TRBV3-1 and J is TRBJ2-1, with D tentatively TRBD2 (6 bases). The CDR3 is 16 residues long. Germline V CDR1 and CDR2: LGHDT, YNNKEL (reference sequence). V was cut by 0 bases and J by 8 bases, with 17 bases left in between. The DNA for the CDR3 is TGTGCCAGCAGCCAAGATTTAGTAATTGTAGCGGATGAGCAGTTCTTC. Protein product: CASSQDLVIVADEQFF.

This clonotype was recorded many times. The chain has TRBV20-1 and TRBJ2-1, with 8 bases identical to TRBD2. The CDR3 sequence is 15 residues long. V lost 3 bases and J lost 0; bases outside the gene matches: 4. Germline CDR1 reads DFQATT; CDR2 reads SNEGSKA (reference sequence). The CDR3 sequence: CSASGLAGSYNEQFF. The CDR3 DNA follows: TGCAGTGCTAGCGGACTAGCCGGCTCCTACAATGAGCAGTTCTTC.

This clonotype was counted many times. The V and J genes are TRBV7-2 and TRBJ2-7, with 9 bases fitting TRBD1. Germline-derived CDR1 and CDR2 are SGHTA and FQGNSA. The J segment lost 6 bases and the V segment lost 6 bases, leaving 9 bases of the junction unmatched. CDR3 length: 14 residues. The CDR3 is CASSYKGQGSEQYF. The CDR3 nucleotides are TGTGCCAGCAGTTATAAGGGACAGGGAAGCGAGCAGTACTTC. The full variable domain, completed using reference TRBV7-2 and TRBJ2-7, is GAGVSQSPSNKVTEKGKDVELRCDPISGHTALYWYRQSLGQGLEFLIYFQGNSAPDKSGLPSDRFSAERTGGSVSTLTIQRTQQEDSAVYLCASSYKGQGSEQYFGPGTRLTVT.

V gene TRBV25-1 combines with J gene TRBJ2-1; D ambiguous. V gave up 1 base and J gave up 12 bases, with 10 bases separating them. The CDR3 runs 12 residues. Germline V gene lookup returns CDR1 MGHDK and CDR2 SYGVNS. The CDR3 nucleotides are TGTGCCAGCAGTGAATCGCAGCTCATGCAGTTCTTC. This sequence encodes CASSESQLMQFF.

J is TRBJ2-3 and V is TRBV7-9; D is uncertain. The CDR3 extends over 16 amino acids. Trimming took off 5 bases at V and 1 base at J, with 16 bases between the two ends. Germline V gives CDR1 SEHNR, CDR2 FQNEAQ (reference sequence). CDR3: CASSRRTIVGTDTQYF. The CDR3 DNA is TGTGCCAGCAGCCGGCGGACGATTGTGGGCACAGATACGCAGTATTTT. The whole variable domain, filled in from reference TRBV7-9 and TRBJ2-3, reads DTGVSQNPRHKITKRGQNVTFRCDPISEHNRLYWYRQTLGQGPEFLTYFQNEAQLEKSRLLSDRFSAERPKGSFSTLEIQRTEQGDSAMYLCASSRRTIVGTDTQYFGPGTRLTVL.

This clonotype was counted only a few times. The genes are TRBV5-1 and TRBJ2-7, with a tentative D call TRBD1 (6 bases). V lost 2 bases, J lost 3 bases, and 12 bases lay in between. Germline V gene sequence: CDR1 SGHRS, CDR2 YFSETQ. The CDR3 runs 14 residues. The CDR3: CASSLTGYLYEQYF. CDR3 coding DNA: TGCGCCAGCAGCTTAACAGGGTACCTCTACGAGCAGTACTTC.

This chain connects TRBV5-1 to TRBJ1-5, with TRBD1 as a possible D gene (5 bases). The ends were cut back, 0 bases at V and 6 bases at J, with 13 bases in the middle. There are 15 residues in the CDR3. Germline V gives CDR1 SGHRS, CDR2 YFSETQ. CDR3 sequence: CASSLAGGEGQPQHF. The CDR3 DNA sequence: TGCGCCAGCAGCTTGGCGGGGGGGGAAGGTCAGCCCCAGCATTTT.

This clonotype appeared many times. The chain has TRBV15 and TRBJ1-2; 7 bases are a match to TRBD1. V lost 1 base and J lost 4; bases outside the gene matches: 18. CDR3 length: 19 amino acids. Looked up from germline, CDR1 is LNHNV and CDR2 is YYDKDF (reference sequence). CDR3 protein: CATSRGDSLPTGGSYGYTF. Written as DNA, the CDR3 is TGTGCCACCAGCAGAGGGGACAGCCTACCGACCGGGGGGTCCTATGGCTACACCTTC.